This TCR beta chain was retrieved from a study of blood T cell repertoires in COVID-19. V was shortened by 3 bases and J by 0 bases, with 6 bases between the two germline ends. The CDR3 runs to 14 residues. Germline V gene data show CDR1 as LGHDT and CDR2 as YNNKEL (reference sequence). In the original processing: Amplifying reference gene primers gave estimates of nucleated cell counts. The protocol was immunoSEQ multiplex PCR, while the TCRdb copy is restricted to in-frame clones and leaves out a portion. That table supplies the V and J calls and clone size; D and trimming were determined from the DNA. The sample includes just under 350,000 clones, around 83% seen only once; the top ten take 2.5% to 3%.

This TCR derives from a man younger than 40 with active or convalescent COVID-19. Sequenced sample: peripheral blood. The J gene is TRBJ2-1, the V gene TRBV3-1 (or the pseudogene TRBV3-2), with a possible D match to TRBD2 (5 bases). CDR3 protein: CASSQGSSYNEQFF. CDR3 in DNA: TGTGCCAGCAGCCAGGGGAGCTCCTACAATGAGCAGTTCTTC.